A selection of T cell receptor beta chains follows, all from one sample in a study of cytomegalovirus exposure and HLA in healthy donors. Method: immunoSEQ multiplex PCR; TCRdb's copy keeps in-frame clones and lacks some. This table holds some 120,000 clones, just under 75% found once. Sequences were obtained from PBMCs. The source is a human donor in good health. Each CDR3 is given with its conserved first and last residue. D genes are given only for firm matches. Clone sizes are given selectively: once, few, many, or a class where the clone is expanded.

CDR3 DNA: TGTGCCAGCAGTGGGGACAGGGGGCGCACTGGGGCCAACGTCCTGACTTTC; CDR3 protein: CASSGDRGRTGANVLTF; D gene: TRBD1; J gene: TRBJ2-6; clone size: few; V gene: TRBV6-1
CDR3 DNA: TGTGCCAGCACCTCGGGAGGGGCGATCACTGAAGCTTTCTTT; CDR3 protein: CASTSGGAITEAFF; D gene: -; J gene: TRBJ1-1; clone size: -; V gene: TRBV28
CDR3 DNA: TGCGCCAGCAGCTTGGCTCCCGACAGACAGAACACTGAAGCTTTCTTT; CDR3 protein: CASSLAPDRQNTEAFF; D gene: -; J gene: TRBJ1-1; clone size: -; V gene: TRBV5-1
CDR3 DNA: TGTGCCAGCAGCTTGGGTCAAAATCAGCCCCAGCATTTT; CDR3 protein: CASSLGQNQPQHF; D gene: -; J gene: TRBJ1-5; clone size: few; V gene: TRBV5-6
CDR3 DNA: TGTGCCAGCAGTTCCACGGGACAGGGGGTCGGTCAGCCCCAGCATTTT; CDR3 protein: CASSSTGQGVGQPQHF; D gene: TRBD1; J gene: TRBJ1-5; clone size: -; V gene: TRBV27
CDR3 DNA: TGTGCCAGCAGCTCAGGGGGTGCAGGGTCCTACGAGCAGTACTTC; CDR3 protein: CASSSGGAGSYEQYF; D gene: TRBD1; J gene: TRBJ2-7; clone size: -; V gene: TRBV11-1
CDR3 DNA: TGTGCCTGGAGTCCCTCCAACAGGGCCCGTTGGCAGTATTTT; CDR3 protein: CAWSPSNRARWQYF; D gene: -; J gene: TRBJ2-3; clone size: -; V gene: TRBV30
CDR3 DNA: TGTGCCAGCAGTGAAGGGATACTTGTACAGCATCACTATGGCTACACCTTC; CDR3 protein: CASSEGILVQHHYGYTF; D gene: -; J gene: TRBJ1-2; clone size: -; V gene: TRBV2
CDR3 DNA: TGTGCCAGCAGCTTGACGCGACAGGAAGCTTTCTTT; CDR3 protein: CASSLTRQEAFF; D gene: -; J gene: TRBJ1-1; clone size: -; V gene: TRBV5-6
CDR3 DNA: TGTGCCAGCAGCTCCGTCCCCCCGGGACAGGCCGTTCGAGGCTACACCTTC; CDR3 protein: CASSSVPPGQAVRGYTF; D gene: TRBD1; J gene: TRBJ1-2; clone size: once; V gene: TRBV7-6
CDR3 DNA: TGTGCCAGCAGCTCAAGACTTCGACTAGCGGGGGGAGGCGAGCAGTACTTC; CDR3 protein: CASSSRLRLAGGGEQYF; D gene: TRBD2; J gene: TRBJ2-7; clone size: -; V gene: TRBV7-2
CDR3 DNA: TGTGCCAGCAGCCTTACAGGGGGCAACAATCAGCCCCAGCATTTT; CDR3 protein: CASSLTGGNNQPQHF; D gene: TRBD1; J gene: TRBJ1-5; clone size: -; V gene: TRBV28
CDR3 DNA: TGTGCCAGCAGCGTTAATTTAAACAATGAGCAGTTCTTC; CDR3 protein: CASSVNLNNEQFF; D gene: -; J gene: TRBJ2-1; clone size: once; V gene: TRBV9
CDR3 DNA: TGTGCCAGCACCCCGGCGGGCACAGATACGCAGTATTTT; CDR3 protein: CASTPAGTDTQYF; D gene: -; J gene: TRBJ2-3; clone size: once; V gene: TRBV6-5
CDR3 DNA: TGTGCCACCAGCAGAGATCGGCGGGTCCCCTACGAGCAGTACTTC; CDR3 protein: CATSRDRRVPYEQYF; D gene: -; J gene: TRBJ2-7; clone size: -; V gene: TRBV15
CDR3 DNA: TGTGCTAGCAGCCCCCGACAGAGCTATGGGGGGGAGACCCAGTACTTC; CDR3 protein: CASSPRQSYGGETQYF; D gene: -; J gene: TRBJ2-5; clone size: -; V gene: TRBV7-7
CDR3 DNA: TGTGCCAGCAGCCCTCGACAGGGGGTAGCTGGAAACACCATATATTTT; CDR3 protein: CASSPRQGVAGNTIYF; D gene: TRBD1; J gene: TRBJ1-3; clone size: -; V gene: TRBV7-9
CDR3 DNA: TGCGCCAGCAGCCAAGATAGAGGATTAGGAACTGAAGCTTTCTTT; CDR3 protein: CASSQDRGLGTEAFF; D gene: -; J gene: TRBJ1-1; clone size: few; V gene: TRBV4-1
CDR3 DNA: TGTGCCAGCAGTCTGGGACAGGGGCTATATCAGCCCCAGCATTTT; CDR3 protein: CASSLGQGLYQPQHF; D gene: TRBD1; J gene: TRBJ1-5; clone size: -; V gene: TRBV28
CDR3 DNA: TGTGCCAGCAGCTTGGGGAGTTTAAGGGGCTACACAGATACGCAGTATTTT; CDR3 protein: CASSLGSLRGYTDTQYF; D gene: -; J gene: TRBJ2-3; clone size: -; V gene: TRBV5-8
CDR3 DNA: TGTGCCAGTAGTATTGCCCCACAAGGCAATCAGCCCCAGCATTTT; CDR3 protein: CASSIAPQGNQPQHF; D gene: -; J gene: TRBJ1-5; clone size: -; V gene: TRBV19
CDR3 DNA: TGTGCCAGCTCACCCAAACACATCTACGAGCAGTACTTC; CDR3 protein: CASSPKHIYEQYF; D gene: -; J gene: TRBJ2-7; clone size: -; V gene: TRBV18
CDR3 DNA: TGTGCCAGCAGCTCCTCAGGGGTGCGGGAGACCCAGTACTTC; CDR3 protein: CASSSSGVRETQYF; D gene: -; J gene: TRBJ2-5; clone size: few; V gene: TRBV5-6
CDR3 DNA: TGTGCCAGCAGTGACCCAGGGATGATGAACACTGAAGCTTTCTTT; CDR3 protein: CASSDPGMMNTEAFF; D gene: -; J gene: TRBJ1-1; clone size: -; V gene: TRBV6-1
CDR3 DNA: TGTGCCAGCAGCTTTAGTTCTGTTTCTGAAGCTTTCTTT; CDR3 protein: CASSFSSVSEAFF; D gene: -; J gene: TRBJ1-1; clone size: few; V gene: TRBV7-6
CDR3 DNA: TGTGCCAGCAGCCCAGCGGGGTACGAGCAGTACTTC; CDR3 protein: CASSPAGYEQYF; D gene: TRBD2; J gene: TRBJ2-7; clone size: once; V gene: TRBV14
CDR3 DNA: TGTGCCAGCGGACGGACTAGCGGGTGGTACGAGCAGTACTTC; CDR3 protein: CASGRTSGWYEQYF; D gene: TRBD2; J gene: TRBJ2-7; clone size: few; V gene: TRBV6-1
CDR3 DNA: TGTGCCAGCAGCTTCGGTTTCTTCGTCGGGGAGCTGTTTTTT; CDR3 protein: CASSFGFFVGELFF; D gene: -; J gene: TRBJ2-2; clone size: -; V gene: TRBV7-2
CDR3 DNA: TGCGCCAGCAGCTTGGGAACTTGGGACAGGAACACTGAAGCTTTCTTT; CDR3 protein: CASSLGTWDRNTEAFF; D gene: TRBD1; J gene: TRBJ1-1; clone size: once; V gene: TRBV5-1
CDR3 DNA: TGCGCCAGCAGCGGGGGGGACAGGGGTACGAGCTACACCTTC; CDR3 protein: CASSGGDRGTSYTF; D gene: TRBD1; J gene: TRBJ1-2; clone size: once; V gene: TRBV5-1
CDR3 DNA: TGTGCCAGTTACACCGGGACAGGGATAACTGAAGCTTTCTTT; CDR3 protein: CASYTGTGITEAFF; D gene: TRBD1; J gene: TRBJ1-1; clone size: -; V gene: TRBV28
CDR3 DNA: TGTGCCAGCAGACGAAGACCGGGACAGGGTGAAAACGAGCAGTACTTC; CDR3 protein: CASRRRPGQGENEQYF; D gene: TRBD1; J gene: TRBJ2-7; clone size: once; V gene: TRBV5-6
CDR3 DNA: TGTGCCAGCTCATTACGGACAGGTAGCTCCTACGAGCAGTACTTC; CDR3 protein: CASSLRTGSSYEQYF; D gene: TRBD1; J gene: TRBJ2-7; clone size: -; V gene: TRBV18
CDR3 DNA: TGTGCCACCAGCCCGTGGGACAGGGGGCAGACCGGGGAGCTGTTTTTT; CDR3 protein: CATSPWDRGQTGELFF; D gene: TRBD1; J gene: TRBJ2-2; clone size: -; V gene: TRBV15
CDR3 DNA: TGTGCCAGTAGTATAGATCAGGGCCGAAAACTGTTTTTT; CDR3 protein: CASSIDQGRKLFF; D gene: -; J gene: TRBJ1-4; clone size: few; V gene: TRBV19
CDR3 DNA: TGCGCCAGCAGCCAATCGGGACAGGGGGCTTCCGAGCAGTACTTC; CDR3 protein: CASSQSGQGASEQYF; D gene: TRBD1; J gene: TRBJ2-7; clone size: few; V gene: TRBV4-1
CDR3 DNA: TGTGCCAGCAGCCAAGATGGGACTAGCGCCTCCTACAATGAGCAGTTCTTC; CDR3 protein: CASSQDGTSASYNEQFF; D gene: TRBD2; J gene: TRBJ2-1; clone size: -; V gene: TRBV4-2
CDR3 DNA: TGTGCCAGCACCCTGACAGGGACCTCTGGAAACACCATATATTTT; CDR3 protein: CASTLTGTSGNTIYF; D gene: TRBD1; J gene: TRBJ1-3; clone size: -; V gene: TRBV6-6
CDR3 DNA: TGTGCCATGACGGACAGCCTGAACACTGAAGCTTTCTTT; CDR3 protein: CAMTDSLNTEAFF; D gene: -; J gene: TRBJ1-1; clone size: few; V gene: TRBV10-3
CDR3 DNA: TGTGCCAGTACCCCTTGGGGGACAGGGGACCCGAACGCTGAAGCTTTCTTT; CDR3 protein: CASTPWGTGDPNAEAFF; D gene: TRBD1; J gene: TRBJ1-1; clone size: -; V gene: TRBV19
CDR3 DNA: TGCGCCAGCACCGACTTGGGCGGGGGCAACACTGAAGCTTTCTTT; CDR3 protein: CASTDLGGGNTEAFF; D gene: -; J gene: TRBJ1-1; clone size: -; V gene: TRBV5-1
CDR3 DNA: TGTGCCAGCAGCACACAGGGGGCTACAAACACCGGGGAGCTGTTTTTT; CDR3 protein: CASSTQGATNTGELFF; D gene: TRBD1; J gene: TRBJ2-2; clone size: few; V gene: TRBV7-6
CDR3 DNA: TGTGCCAGCAGATTCCTAAGGGGCTCTGGAAACACCATATATTTT; CDR3 protein: CASRFLRGSGNTIYF; D gene: -; J gene: TRBJ1-3; clone size: -; V gene: TRBV5-4
CDR3 DNA: TGTGCCAGCAGCCTTGGGACAGGGGAGGATGAAAAACTGTTTTTT; CDR3 protein: CASSLGTGEDEKLFF; D gene: TRBD1; J gene: TRBJ1-4; clone size: few; V gene: TRBV4-2
CDR3 DNA: TGTGCCAGCGCGTCTGGGGGACAGGGGGTTAAGACCCAGTACTTC; CDR3 protein: CASASGGQGVKTQYF; D gene: TRBD1; J gene: TRBJ2-5; clone size: -; V gene: TRBV28
CDR3 DNA: TGTGCCATCGCGAGGGTCGGGAGCACCGGGGAGCTGTTTTTT; CDR3 protein: CAIARVGSTGELFF; D gene: -; J gene: TRBJ2-2; clone size: -; V gene: TRBV10-3
CDR3 DNA: TGTGCCAGCAGTATCTCATCCGGGGGACGAAATGGCTACACCTTC; CDR3 protein: CASSISSGGRNGYTF; D gene: -; J gene: TRBJ1-2; clone size: -; V gene: TRBV28
CDR3 DNA: TGTGCCAGCAGTGATCCGGGGGGCTACGAGCAGTACTTC; CDR3 protein: CASSDPGGYEQYF; D gene: TRBD2; J gene: TRBJ2-7; clone size: few; V gene: TRBV28
CDR3 DNA: TGTGCCAGCAGCGCCCCGACAGGGGCGGTTAAGACCCAGTACTTC; CDR3 protein: CASSAPTGAVKTQYF; D gene: TRBD1; J gene: TRBJ2-5; clone size: -; V gene: TRBV7-2
CDR3 DNA: TGTGCCAGCTCACGCGGGACAGGGGGAAATCAGCCCCAGCATTTT; CDR3 protein: CASSRGTGGNQPQHF; D gene: TRBD1; J gene: TRBJ1-5; clone size: -; V gene: TRBV18
CDR3 DNA: TGTGCCAGCAGCCCAGAGGGCTCTGGGGCCAACGTCCTGACTTTC; CDR3 protein: CASSPEGSGANVLTF; D gene: -; J gene: TRBJ2-6; clone size: -; V gene: TRBV7-2
CDR3 DNA: TGTGCCAGCAGTACTCCAGGGCGGGGGGGCTACACCTTC; CDR3 protein: CASSTPGRGGYTF; D gene: -; J gene: TRBJ1-2; clone size: -; V gene: TRBV27
CDR3 DNA: TGCGCCAGCAGTCGGGACTCTGGAAACACCATATATTTT; CDR3 protein: CASSRDSGNTIYF; D gene: -; J gene: TRBJ1-3; clone size: -; V gene: TRBV5-1
CDR3 DNA: TGTGCCAGCAGCGTTGGACAGGTAGTTGAAAAACTGTTTTTT; CDR3 protein: CASSVGQVVEKLFF; D gene: TRBD1; J gene: TRBJ1-4; clone size: -; V gene: TRBV13
CDR3 DNA: TGTGCCAGTAGTATAACCGCGGACTATCAGCCCCAGCATTTT; CDR3 protein: CASSITADYQPQHF; D gene: -; J gene: TRBJ1-5; clone size: -; V gene: TRBV19